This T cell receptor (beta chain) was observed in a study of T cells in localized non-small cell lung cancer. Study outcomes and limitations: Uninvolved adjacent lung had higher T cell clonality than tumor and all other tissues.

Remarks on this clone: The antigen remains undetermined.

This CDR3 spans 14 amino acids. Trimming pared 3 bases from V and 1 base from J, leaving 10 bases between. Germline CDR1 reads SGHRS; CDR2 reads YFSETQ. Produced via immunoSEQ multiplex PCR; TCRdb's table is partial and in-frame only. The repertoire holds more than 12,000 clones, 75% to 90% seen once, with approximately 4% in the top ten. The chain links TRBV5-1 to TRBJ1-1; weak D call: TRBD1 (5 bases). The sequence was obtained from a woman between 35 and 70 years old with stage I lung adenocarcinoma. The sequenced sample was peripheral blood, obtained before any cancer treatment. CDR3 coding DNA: TGCGCCAGCAGCTACGGTACAGGGAACACTGAAGCTTTCTTT. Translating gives CASSYGTGNTEAFF. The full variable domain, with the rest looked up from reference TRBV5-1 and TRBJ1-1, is KAGVTQTPRYLIKTRGQQVTLSCSPISGHRSVSWYQQTPGQGLQFLFEYFSETQRNKGNFPGRFSGRQFSNSRSEMNVSTLELGDSALYLCASSYGTGNTEAFFGQGTRLTVV.